This TCR beta chain appears in the sequencing data of a study of monozygotic twins with inflammatory bowel disease. Germline-derived CDR1 and CDR2 are SEHNR and FQNEAQ (reference sequence). CDR3 size: 12 residues. Nested amplification of TCRalpha and TCRbeta cDNA involved two PCRs of around 15 and 9 cycles. Using the 5' RACE reads, TCRdb records one entry per CDR3 protein without DNA. This sample's clone table lists approximately 400,000 distinct CDR3 sequences. The genes are TRBV7-9 and TRBJ2-7; TCRdb proposes TRBD1, but this gene call is untestable without DNA. Specimen: blood. The source of this sequence is a human donor with ulcerative colitis or Crohn's disease, or a healthy co-twin of an affected twin (not recorded which). The CDR3 sequence: CASSFGAPGTAF.